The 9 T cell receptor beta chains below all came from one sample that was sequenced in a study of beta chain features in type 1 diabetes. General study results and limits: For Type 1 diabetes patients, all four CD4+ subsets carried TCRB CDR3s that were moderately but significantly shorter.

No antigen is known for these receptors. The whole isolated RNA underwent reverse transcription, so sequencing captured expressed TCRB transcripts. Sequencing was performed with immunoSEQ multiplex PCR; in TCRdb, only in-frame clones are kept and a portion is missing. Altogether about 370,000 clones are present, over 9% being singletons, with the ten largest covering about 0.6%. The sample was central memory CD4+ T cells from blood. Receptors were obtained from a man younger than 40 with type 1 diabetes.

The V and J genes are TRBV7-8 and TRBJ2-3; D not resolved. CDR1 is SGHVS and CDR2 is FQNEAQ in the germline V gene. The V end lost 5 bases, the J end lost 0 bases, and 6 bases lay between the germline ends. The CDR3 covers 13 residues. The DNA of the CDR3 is TGTGCCAGCAGCCGGGTGAGCACAGATACGCAGTATTTT. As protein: CASSRVSTDTQYF. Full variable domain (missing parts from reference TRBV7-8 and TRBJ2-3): GAGVSQSPRYKVAKRGQDVALRCDPISGHVSLFWYQQALGQGPEFLTYFQNEAQLDKSGLPSDRFFAERPEGSVSTLKIQRTQQEDSAVYLCASSRVSTDTQYFGPGTRLTVL.

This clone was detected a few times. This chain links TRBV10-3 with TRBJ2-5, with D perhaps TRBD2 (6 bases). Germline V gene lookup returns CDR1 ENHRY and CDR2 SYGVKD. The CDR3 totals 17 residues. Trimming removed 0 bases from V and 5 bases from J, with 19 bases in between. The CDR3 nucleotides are TGTGCCATCAGTGAGTCGATTATCCGGGACTCCGGGGAGACCCAGTACTTC. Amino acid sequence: CAISESIIRDSGETQYF.

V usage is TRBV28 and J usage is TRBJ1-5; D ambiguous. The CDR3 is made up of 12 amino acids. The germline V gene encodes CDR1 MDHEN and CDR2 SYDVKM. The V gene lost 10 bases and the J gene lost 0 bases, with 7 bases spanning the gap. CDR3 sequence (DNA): TGTGCCATTACCGCTAGCAATCAGCCCCAGCATTTT. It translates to CAITASNQPQHF.

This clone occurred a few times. CDR3 sequence reads: CASSLGKTSGSTDTQYF. The DNA of the CDR3 is TGTGCCAGCAGCTTAGGAAAGACTAGCGGGTCCACAGATACGCAGTATTTT. V and J are TRBV11-3 and TRBJ2-3; the match to TRBD2 covers 10 bases. The CDR3 contains 17 residues. Germline V lookup: CDR1 SGHNT, CDR2 YENEEA. Losses at the gene ends were 1 base for V and 2 bases for J; bases not matched to a gene: 6.

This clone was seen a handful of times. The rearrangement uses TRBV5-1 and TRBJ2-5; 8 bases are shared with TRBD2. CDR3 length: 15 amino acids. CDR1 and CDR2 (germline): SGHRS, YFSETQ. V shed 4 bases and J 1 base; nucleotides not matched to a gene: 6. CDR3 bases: TGCGCCAGCAGCGCCTATAGCGGGGCCCAAGAGACCCAGTACTTC. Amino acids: CASSAYSGAQETQYF.

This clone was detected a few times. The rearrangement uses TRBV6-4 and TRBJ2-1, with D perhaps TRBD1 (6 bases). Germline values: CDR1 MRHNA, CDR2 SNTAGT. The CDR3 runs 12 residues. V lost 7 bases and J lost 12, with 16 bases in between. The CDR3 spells CASIGTSNGQFF. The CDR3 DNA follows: TGTGCCAGCATAGGGACATCAAACGGGCAGTTCTTC.

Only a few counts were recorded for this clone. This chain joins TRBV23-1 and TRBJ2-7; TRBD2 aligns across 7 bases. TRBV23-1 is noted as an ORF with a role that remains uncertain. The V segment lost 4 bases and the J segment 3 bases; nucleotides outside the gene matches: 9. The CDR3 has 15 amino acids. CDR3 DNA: TGCGCCAGCAGTCGGGGGGGGATTTACTACTACGAGCAGTACTTC. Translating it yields CASSRGGIYYYEQYF.

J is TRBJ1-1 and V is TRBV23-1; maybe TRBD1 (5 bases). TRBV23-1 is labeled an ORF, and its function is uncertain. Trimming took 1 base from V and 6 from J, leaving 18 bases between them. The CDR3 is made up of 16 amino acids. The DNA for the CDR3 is TGCGCCAGCAGTCAATGGATCAGACCGAGGGGCGCTGAAGCTTTCTTT. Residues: CASSQWIRPRGAEAFF.

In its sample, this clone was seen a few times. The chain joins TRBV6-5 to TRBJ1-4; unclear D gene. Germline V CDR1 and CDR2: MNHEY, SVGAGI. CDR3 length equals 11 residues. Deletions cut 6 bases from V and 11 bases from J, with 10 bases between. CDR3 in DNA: TGTGCCAGCAGGAGCGCAGAGAAACTGTTTTTT. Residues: CASRSAEKLFF.